This T cell receptor beta chain is drawn from a study of OX40 agonist ivuxolimab in advanced cancers. Study-level results: There were also nonresponders showing low normalized T-cell clonal expansion. On average, CD8+ T cells had more expanded clones than CD4+. Patients who responded partially at 0.1-3.0 mg/kg showed clonal expansion ranking among the lowest.

A remark on this clone: Its target is not known.

Germline CDR1 reads SGHNT; CDR2 reads YYREEE (reference sequence). Trimming cost V 4 bases and J 3 bases, with 14 bases left between them. This CDR3 has 14 residues. Assay used: immunoSEQ multiplex PCR; TCRdb lists only in-frame clones, some missing. The sample consists of some 94,000 clones, 91% of them appearing once. This specimen consisted of CD4+ or CD8+ T cells sorted from blood, obtained in a trial of the OX40 agonist ivuxolimab. The sequence was obtained from an adult with an advanced solid tumor such as melanoma, head and neck, liver or kidney cancer. This rearrangement joins TRBV5-4 to TRBJ2-7, with a weak D call TRBD2 (7 bases). This CDR3 is CASSPAGALYEQYF. CDR3 DNA sequence: TGTGCCAGCAGCCCGGCGGGGGCCCTCTACGAGCAGTACTTC.